This TCR beta chain derives from a study of blood T cells in healthy people across ages. Findings and caveats of the study: Age advanced and TCR beta diversity per million T cells fell, roughly linearly. One million T cells yielded diversity estimates that were considered underestimates.

Germline values: CDR1 LGHNA, CDR2 YSLEER. The CDR3 runs 14 residues. A sample-barcoded 5' primer and a J-beta primer mix were used in a second PCR of roughly 7 to 11 cycles. CDR3-containing paired-end reads numbered at least 3 million in each sample. TCRdb analysed the 5' RACE reads with MiXCR anew, one entry per CDR3 protein. The repertoire has hundreds of thousands of distinct CDR3 sequences, approximately 48% of them found once; the top ten carry about 19%. This clonotype appeared a few times. Antigen unknown. Caucasian individuals from Russia who were healthy and aged roughly 6 to 100 acted as donors.

The sequencing sample was made of blood. This TCR derives from a man in his sixties in good health. V gene TRBV4-3 combines with J gene TRBJ2-5; TRBD1 matches at 7 bases. The J call is doubtful: the DNA matches TRBJ2-7 better. The CDR3 DNA is TGCGCCAGCAGCCCGAGTAGACAGGGATACGAGCAGTACTTC. Encoded protein: CASSPSRQGYEQYF.